The entry below describes one T cell receptor beta chain. The antigen is undetermined. The study enrolled healthy HIV-negative adults without recent acute infections or vaccinations as donors. The table came from immunoSEQ multiplex PCR; TCRdb's copy has only in-frame clones and leaves some out. The table records 2 million or so clones, over 85% of them present only once. The CDR3 is 14 residues long. Deletions cut 5 bases from V and 1 base from J, with 12 bases between. CDR1 is SGHRS and CDR2 is YFSETQ in the germline V gene. These data originate in a study of shared clonotypes between healthy human individuals. Points from the study as a whole: The sharing of about 5% of naive CD4 clonotypes was seen across a few donors.

The rearrangement joins TRBV5-1 to TRBJ2-5; D remains ambiguous. Sequencing was carried out using naive CD4+ T cells sorted from blood. The subset was: CD45RA+ positively selected. The sequence came from a man between 18 and 29 years old in good health. The DNA of the CDR3 is TGCGCCAGCAGTTCCGGTTGGGGCCAAGAGACCCAGTACTTC. It is translated as CASSSGWGQETQYF.